Included here is one TCR beta chain sequence, with context. Its antigen is still unknown. The sample belongs to a study of monozygotic twins with inflammatory bowel disease. Whole blood supplied total RNA, and T cells were not sorted. TCRdb re-called the 5' RACE reads, yielding one record per CDR3 amino acid sequence without DNA. The sample table includes approximately 330,000 distinct CDR3 sequences. Broader study findings: T cell subtypes that differed could not be told apart.

The germline V gene has CDR1 SGHRS and CDR2 YFSETQ. The CDR3 length is 14 residues. Input material: blood. This receptor was taken from a human donor with ulcerative colitis or Crohn's disease, or a healthy co-twin of an affected twin (not recorded which). This chain connects TRBV5-1 to TRBJ2-2. The CDR3 spells CASSLYTDTGELFF. Combining the CDR3 with reference TRBV5-1 and TRBJ2-2 gives the whole variable domain KAGVTQTPRYLIKTRGQQVTLSCSPISGHRSVSWYQQTPGQGLQFLFEYFSETQRNKGNFPGRFSGRQFSNSRSEMNVSTLELGDSALYLCASSLYTDTGELFFGEGSRLTVL.